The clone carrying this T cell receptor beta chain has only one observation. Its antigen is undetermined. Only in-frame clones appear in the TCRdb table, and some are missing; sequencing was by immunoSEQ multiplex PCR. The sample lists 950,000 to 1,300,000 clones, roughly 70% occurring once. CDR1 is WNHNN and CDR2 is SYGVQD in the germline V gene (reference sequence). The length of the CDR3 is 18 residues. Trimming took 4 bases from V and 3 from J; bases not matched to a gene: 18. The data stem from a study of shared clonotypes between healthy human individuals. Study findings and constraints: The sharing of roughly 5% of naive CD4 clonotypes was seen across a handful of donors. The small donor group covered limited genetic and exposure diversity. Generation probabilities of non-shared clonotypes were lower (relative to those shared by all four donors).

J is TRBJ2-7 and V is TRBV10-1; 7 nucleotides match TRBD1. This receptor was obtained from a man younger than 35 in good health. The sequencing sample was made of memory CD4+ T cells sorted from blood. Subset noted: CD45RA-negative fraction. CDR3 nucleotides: TGCGCCAGCAGTGGATCCTCATCGTCAAGGGGGCTTGGCTACGAGCAGTACTTC. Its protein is CASSGSSSSRGLGYEQYF.